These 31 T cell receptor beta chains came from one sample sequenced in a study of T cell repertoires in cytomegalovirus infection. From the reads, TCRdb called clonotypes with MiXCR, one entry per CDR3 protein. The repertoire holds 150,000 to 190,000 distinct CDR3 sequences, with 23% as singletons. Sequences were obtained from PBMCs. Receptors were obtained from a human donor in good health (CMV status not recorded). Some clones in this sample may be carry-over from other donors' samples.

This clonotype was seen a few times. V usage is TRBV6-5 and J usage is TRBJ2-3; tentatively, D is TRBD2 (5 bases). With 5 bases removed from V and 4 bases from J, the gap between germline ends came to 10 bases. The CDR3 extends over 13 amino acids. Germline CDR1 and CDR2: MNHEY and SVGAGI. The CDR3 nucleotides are TGTGCCAGCAGTATGGGGAGCCCAGATACGCAGTATTTT. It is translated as CASSMGSPDTQYF.

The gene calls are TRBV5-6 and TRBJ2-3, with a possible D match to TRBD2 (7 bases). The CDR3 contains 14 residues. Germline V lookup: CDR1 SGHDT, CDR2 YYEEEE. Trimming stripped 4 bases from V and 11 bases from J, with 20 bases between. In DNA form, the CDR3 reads TGTGCCAGCAGCCTGGACGGGGGGCGCCCCAGGCAGTATTTT. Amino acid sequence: CASSLDGGRPRQYF.

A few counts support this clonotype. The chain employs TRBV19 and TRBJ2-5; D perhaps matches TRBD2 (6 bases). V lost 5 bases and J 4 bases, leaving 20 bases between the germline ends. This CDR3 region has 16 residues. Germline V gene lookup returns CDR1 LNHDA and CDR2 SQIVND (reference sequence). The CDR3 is CASSFRTPVGGETQYF. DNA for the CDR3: TGTGCCAGTAGTTTTCGGACACCCGTGGGAGGAGAGACCCAGTACTTC.

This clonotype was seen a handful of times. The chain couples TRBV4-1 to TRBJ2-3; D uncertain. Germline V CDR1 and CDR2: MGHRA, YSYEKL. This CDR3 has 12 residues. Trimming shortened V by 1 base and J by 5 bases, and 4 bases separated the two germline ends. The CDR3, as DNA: TGCGCCAGCAGCCAAGGGGTAGATACGCAGTATTTT. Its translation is CASSQGVDTQYF.

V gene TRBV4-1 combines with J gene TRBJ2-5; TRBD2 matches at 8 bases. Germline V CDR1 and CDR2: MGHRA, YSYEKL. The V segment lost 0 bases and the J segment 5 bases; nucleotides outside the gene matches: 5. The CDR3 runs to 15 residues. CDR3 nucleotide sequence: TGCGCCAGCAGCCAAGATAACGGGGGGGGCGAGACCCAGTACTTC. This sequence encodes CASSQDNGGGETQYF.

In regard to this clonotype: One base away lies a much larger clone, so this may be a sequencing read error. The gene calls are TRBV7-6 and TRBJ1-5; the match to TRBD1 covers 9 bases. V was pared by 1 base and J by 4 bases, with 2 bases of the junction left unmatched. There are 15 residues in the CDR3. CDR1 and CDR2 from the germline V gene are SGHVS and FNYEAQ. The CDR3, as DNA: TGTGCCAGCAGCTTAGGGACAGGGGAGAATCAGCCCCAGCATTTT. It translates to CASSLGTGENQPQHF.

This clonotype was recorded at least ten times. CDR3 in DNA: TGTGCCAGCAGTCAGCTTACACCGGGACTAGCGAAAGAGACCCAGTACTTC. As protein: CASSQLTPGLAKETQYF. The chain couples TRBV12-3 or TRBV12-4 to TRBJ2-5; the match to TRBD2 covers 10 bases. V lost 5 bases, J lost 3 bases, and 12 bases stayed unmatched. The CDR3 consists of 17 residues.

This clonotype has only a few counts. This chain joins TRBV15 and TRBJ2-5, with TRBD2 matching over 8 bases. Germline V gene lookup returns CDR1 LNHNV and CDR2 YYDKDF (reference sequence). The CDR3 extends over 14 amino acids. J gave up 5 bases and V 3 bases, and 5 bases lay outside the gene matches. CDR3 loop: CATSSGTRRETQYF. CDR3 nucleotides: TGTGCCACCAGCAGCGGGACTAGAAGGGAGACCCAGTACTTC.

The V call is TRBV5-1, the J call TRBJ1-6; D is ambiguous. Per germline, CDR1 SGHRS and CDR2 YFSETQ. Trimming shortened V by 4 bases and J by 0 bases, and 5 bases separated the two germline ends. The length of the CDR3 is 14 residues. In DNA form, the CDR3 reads TGCGCCAGCAGCGCAAGCTCCTATAATTCACCCCTCCACTTT. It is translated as CASSASSYNSPLHF.

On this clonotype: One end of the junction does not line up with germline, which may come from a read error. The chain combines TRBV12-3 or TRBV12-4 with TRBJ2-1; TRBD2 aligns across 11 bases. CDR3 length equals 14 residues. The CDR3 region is CASSVAGGVDEQFF. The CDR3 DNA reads TGTGCCAGCAGTGTAGCGGGAGGGGTGGATGAGCAGTTCTTC.

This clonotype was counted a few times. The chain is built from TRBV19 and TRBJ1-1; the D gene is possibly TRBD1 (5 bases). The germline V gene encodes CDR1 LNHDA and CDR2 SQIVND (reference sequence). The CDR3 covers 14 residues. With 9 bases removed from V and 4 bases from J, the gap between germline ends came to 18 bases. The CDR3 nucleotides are TGTGCCAGCCAGCTTGGCAGGGATGTCACTGAAGCTTTCTTT. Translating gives CASQLGRDVTEAFF.

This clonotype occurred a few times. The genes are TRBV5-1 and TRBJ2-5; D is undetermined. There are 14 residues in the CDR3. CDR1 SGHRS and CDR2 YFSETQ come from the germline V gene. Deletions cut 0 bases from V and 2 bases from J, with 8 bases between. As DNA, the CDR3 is TGCGCCAGCAGCTTGGAGTACCAGCAAGAGACCCAGTACTTC. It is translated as CASSLEYQQETQYF.

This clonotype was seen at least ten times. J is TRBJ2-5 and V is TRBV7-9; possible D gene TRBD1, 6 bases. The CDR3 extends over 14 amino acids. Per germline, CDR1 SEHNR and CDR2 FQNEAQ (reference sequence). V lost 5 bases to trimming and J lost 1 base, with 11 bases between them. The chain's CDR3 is CASSADRSQETQYF. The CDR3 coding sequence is TGTGCCAGCAGCGCCGACAGGTCCCAAGAGACCCAGTACTTC.

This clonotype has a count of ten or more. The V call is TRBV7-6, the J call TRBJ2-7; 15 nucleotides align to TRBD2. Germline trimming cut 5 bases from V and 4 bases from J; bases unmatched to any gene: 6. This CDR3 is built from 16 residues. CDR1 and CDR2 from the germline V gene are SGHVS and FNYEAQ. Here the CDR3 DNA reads TGTGCCAGCAGCCCGGGACTAGCGGGGGGCCTTTACGAGCAGTACTTC. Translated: CASSPGLAGGLYEQYF.

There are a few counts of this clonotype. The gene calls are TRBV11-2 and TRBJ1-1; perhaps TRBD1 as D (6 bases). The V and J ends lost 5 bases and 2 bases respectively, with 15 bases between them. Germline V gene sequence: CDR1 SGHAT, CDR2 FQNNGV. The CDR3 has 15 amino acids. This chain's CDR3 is CASSNRTALNTEAFF. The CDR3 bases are TGTGCCAGCAGCAACCGGACAGCCCTCAACACTGAAGCTTTCTTT. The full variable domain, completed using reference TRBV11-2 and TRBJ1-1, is EAGVAQSPRYKIIEKRQSVAFWCNPISGHATLYWYQQILGQGPKLLIQFQNNGVVDDSQLPKDRFSAERLKGVDSTLKIQPAKLEDSAVYLCASSNRTALNTEAFFGQGTRLTVV.

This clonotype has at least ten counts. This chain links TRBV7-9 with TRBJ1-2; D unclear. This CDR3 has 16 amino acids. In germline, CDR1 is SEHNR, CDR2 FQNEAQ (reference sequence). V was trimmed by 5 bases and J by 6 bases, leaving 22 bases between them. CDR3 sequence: CASSPSNAGLRHGYTF. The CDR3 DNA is TGTGCCAGCAGCCCTTCTAACGCGGGCCTCCGTCATGGCTACACCTTC.

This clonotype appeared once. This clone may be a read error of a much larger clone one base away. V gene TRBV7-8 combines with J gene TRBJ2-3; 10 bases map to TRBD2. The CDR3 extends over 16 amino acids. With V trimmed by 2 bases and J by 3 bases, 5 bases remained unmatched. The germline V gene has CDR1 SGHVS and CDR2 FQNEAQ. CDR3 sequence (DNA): TGTGCCAGCAGCTTATGTCCTAGCGGGAGAACAGATACGCAGTATTTT. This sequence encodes CASSLCPSGRTDTQYF. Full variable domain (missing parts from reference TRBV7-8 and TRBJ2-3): GAGVSQSPRYKVAKRGQDVALRCDPISGHVSLFWYQQALGQGPEFLTYFQNEAQLDKSGLPSDRFFAERPEGSVSTLKIQRTQQEDSAVYLCASSLCPSGRTDTQYFGPGTRLTVL.

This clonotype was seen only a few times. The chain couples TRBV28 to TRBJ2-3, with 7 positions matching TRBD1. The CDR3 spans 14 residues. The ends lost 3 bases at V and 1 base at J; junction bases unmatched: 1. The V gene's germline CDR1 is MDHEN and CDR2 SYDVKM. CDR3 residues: CASSFTGGTDTQYF. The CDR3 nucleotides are TGTGCCAGCAGTTTTACAGGGGGCACAGATACGCAGTATTTT.

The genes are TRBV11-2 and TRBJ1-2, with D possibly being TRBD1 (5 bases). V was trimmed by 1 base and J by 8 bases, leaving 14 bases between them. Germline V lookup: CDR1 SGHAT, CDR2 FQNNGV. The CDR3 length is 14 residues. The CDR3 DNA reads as TGTGCCAGCAGCTTAGGACCAGGGCCGGGAGGCTACACCTTC. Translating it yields CASSLGPGPGGYTF. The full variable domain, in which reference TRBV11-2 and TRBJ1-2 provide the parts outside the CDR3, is EAGVAQSPRYKIIEKRQSVAFWCNPISGHATLYWYQQILGQGPKLLIQFQNNGVVDDSQLPKDRFSAERLKGVDSTLKIQPAKLEDSAVYLCASSLGPGPGGYTFGSGTRLTVV.

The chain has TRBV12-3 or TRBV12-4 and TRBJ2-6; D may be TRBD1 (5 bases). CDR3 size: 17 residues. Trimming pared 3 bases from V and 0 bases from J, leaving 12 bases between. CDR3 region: CASSFGDSSSGANVLTF. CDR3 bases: TGTGCCAGCAGTTTTGGTGACAGCAGCTCTGGGGCCAACGTCCTGACTTTC.

The CDR3 sequence: CASSLDTGGEQYF. CDR3 coding DNA: TGTGCCAGCAGCTTAGATACGGGAGGCGAGCAGTACTTC. The chain links TRBV7-9 to TRBJ2-7, with 7 nucleotides matching TRBD2. After removal of 1 base from V and 6 bases from J, the junction contained 3 bases not matched to a gene. This CDR3 spans 13 amino acids. Germline V gene sequence: CDR1 SEHNR, CDR2 FQNEAQ (reference sequence).

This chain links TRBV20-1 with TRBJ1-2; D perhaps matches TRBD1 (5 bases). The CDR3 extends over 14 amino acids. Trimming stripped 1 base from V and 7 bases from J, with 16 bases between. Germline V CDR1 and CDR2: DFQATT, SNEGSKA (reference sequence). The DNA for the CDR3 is TGCAGTGCTAGAGGGTCAGGGTACAGATCTGGCTACACCTTC. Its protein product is CSARGSGYRSGYTF.

The CDR3 coding sequence is TGTGCCAGCAGCCCCCCAACAAGGGGGGAGCAGTACTTC. This translates into CASSPPTRGEQYF. The chain is built from TRBV7-2 and TRBJ2-7; TRBD1 might be the D (6 bases). Trimming removed 5 bases from V and 7 bases from J, with 15 bases in between. CDR3 size: 13 residues. The germline V gene has CDR1 SGHTA and CDR2 FQGNSA.

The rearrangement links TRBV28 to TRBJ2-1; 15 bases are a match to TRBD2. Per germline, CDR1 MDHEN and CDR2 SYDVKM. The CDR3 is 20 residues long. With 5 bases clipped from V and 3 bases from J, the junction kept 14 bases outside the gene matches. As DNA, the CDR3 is TGTGCCAGCAGTCCAGCCCCGGGACTAGCGGGAGGTGGACGCTACAATGAGCAGTTCTTC. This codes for CASSPAPGLAGGGRYNEQFF.

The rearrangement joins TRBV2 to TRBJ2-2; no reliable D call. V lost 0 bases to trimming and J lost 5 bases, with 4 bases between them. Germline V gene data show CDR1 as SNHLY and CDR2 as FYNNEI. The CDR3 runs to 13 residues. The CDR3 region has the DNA TGTGCCAGCAGTGAAGCGGGTACCGGGGAGCTGTTTTTT. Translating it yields CASSEAGTGELFF.

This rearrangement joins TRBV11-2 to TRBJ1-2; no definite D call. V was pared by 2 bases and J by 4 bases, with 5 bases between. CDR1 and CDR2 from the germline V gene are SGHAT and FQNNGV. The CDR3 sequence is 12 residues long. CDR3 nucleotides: TGTGCCAGCAGCTTAAACAGCTATGGCTACACCTTC. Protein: CASSLNSYGYTF.

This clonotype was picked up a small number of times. The CDR3 region is CASSETYSNSPLHF. The CDR3 nucleotides are TGTGCCAGCAGTGAAACCTACTCCAATTCACCCCTCCACTTT. The chain combines TRBV25-1 with TRBJ1-6, with D unresolved. In germline, CDR1 is MGHDK, CDR2 SYGVNS. V dropped 2 bases and J dropped 7 bases, with 9 bases sitting between them. There are 14 residues in the CDR3.

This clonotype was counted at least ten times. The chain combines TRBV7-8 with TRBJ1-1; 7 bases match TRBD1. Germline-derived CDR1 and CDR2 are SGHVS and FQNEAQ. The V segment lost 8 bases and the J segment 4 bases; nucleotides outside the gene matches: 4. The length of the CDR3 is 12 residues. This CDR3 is CASSGGSTEAFF. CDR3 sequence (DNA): TGTGCCAGCTCAGGGGGAAGCACTGAAGCTTTCTTT.

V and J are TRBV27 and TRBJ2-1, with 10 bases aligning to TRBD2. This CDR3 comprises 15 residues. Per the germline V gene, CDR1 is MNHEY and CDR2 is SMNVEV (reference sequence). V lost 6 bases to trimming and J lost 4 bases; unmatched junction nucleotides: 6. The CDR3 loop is CASSWGLASYNEQFF. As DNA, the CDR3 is TGTGCCAGCAGCTGGGGACTAGCGAGTTACAATGAGCAGTTCTTC.

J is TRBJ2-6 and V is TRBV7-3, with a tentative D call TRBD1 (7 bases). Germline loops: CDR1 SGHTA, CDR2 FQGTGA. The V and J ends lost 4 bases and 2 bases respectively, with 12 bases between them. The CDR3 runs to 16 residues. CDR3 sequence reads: CASSSIRGAGANVLTF. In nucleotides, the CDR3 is TGTGCCAGCAGCTCAATCAGGGGGGCTGGGGCCAACGTCCTGACTTTC.

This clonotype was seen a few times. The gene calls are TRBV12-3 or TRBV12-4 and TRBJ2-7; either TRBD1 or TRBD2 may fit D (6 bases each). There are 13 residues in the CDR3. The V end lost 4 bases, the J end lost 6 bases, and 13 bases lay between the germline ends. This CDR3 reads CASSYEGGSEQYF. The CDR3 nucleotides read TGTGCCAGCAGTTATGAGGGGGGTAGCGAGCAGTACTTC.